This record covers a single TCR beta chain. The sample originates from a study of blood T cell repertoires in COVID-19. The wider study: Researchers got acute and convalescent COVID-19 samples from the United States, Italy and Spain.

In the authors' methods: Nucleated cell number was recorded as an estimate derived from reference gene primer amplification. Libraries were prepared by immunoSEQ multiplex PCR; TCRdb keeps only in-frame clonotypes and omits some of them. V, J and clone size are taken as reported in that table, and D and trimming were inferred from the DNA itself. The table shows about 180,000 clones, with 82% occurring only once. The J segment lost 7 bases and the V segment lost 4 bases, leaving 7 bases of the junction unmatched. The CDR3 contains 14 residues. CDR1 and CDR2 (germline): SGHRS, YFSETQ. Material: peripheral blood. This sequence joins TRBV5-1 and TRBJ2-1, with 8 bases fitting TRBD2. This receptor was taken from a woman aged 70-85 years with acute or convalescent COVID-19. CDR3 amino acids: CASSPGLELNEQFF. CDR3 DNA: TGCGCCAGCAGCCCGGGACTAGAGTTGAATGAGCAGTTCTTC.